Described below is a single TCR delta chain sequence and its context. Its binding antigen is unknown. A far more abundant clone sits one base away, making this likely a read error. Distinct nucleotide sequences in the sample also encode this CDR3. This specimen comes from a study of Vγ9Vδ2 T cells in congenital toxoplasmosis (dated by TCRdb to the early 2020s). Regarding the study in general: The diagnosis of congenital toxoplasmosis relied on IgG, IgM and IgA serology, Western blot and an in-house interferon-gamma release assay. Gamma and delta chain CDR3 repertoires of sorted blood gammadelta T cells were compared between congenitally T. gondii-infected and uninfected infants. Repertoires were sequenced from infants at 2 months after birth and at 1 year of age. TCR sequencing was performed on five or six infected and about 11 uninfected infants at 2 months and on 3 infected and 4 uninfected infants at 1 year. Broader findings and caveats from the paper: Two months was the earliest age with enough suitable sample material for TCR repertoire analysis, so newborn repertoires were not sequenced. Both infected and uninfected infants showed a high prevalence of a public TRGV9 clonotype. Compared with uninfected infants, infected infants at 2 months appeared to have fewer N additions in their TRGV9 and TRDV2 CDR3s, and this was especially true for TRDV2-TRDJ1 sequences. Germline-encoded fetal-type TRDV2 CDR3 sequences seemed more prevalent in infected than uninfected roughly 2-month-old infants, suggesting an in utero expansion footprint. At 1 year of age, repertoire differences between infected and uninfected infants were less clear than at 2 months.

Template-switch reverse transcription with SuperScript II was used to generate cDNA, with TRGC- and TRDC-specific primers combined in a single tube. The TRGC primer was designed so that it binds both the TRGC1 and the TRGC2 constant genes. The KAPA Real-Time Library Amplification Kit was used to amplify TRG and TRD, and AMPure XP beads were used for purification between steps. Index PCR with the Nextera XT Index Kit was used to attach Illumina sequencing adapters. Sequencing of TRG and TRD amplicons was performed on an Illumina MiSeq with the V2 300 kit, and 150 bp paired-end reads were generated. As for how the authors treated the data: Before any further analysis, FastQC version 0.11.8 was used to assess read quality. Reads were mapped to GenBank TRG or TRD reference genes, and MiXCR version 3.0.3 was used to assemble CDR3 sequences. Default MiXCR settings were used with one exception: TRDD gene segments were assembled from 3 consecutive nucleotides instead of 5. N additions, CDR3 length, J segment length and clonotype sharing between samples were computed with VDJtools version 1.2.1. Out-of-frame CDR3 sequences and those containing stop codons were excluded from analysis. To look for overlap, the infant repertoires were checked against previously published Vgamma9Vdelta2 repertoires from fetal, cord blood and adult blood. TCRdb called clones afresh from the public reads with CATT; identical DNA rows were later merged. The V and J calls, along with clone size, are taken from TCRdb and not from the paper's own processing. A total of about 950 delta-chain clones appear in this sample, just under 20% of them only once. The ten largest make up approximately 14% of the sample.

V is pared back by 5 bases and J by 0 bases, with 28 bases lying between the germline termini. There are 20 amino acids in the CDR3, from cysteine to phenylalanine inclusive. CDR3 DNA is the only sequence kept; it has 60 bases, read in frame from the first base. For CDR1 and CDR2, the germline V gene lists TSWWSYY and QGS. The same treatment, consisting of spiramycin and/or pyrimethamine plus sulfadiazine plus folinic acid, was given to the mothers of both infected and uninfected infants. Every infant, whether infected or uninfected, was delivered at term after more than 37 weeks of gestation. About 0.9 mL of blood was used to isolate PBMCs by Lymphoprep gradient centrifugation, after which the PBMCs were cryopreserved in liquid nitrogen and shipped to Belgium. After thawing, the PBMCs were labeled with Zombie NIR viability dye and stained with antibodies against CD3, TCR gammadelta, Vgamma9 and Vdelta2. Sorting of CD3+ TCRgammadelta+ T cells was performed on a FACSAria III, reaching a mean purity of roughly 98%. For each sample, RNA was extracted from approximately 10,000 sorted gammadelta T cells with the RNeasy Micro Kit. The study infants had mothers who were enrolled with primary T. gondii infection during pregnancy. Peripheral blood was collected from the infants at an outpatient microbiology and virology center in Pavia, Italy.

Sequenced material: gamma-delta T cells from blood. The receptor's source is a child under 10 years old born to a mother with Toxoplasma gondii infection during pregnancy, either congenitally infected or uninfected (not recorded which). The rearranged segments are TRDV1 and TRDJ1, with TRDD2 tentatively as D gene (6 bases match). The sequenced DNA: TGTGCTCTTGGGTCCCGCTTTTCCTATTACGGGCTATCATACACCGATAAACTCATCTTT. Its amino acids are CALGSRFSYYGLSYTDKLIF.